This T cell receptor beta chain was sequenced in a study of shared clonotypes between healthy human individuals. Study background: Per-donor plates numbered three CD4 naive, three CD4 memory, two CD8 naive and one CD8 memory.

The CDR3 sequence is 15 residues long. CDR1 SGDLS and CDR2 YYNGEE come from the germline V gene. J was trimmed by 8 bases and V by 2 bases; bases with no gene match: 10. Data came from immunoSEQ multiplex PCR; TCRdb stores just in-frame clones and leaves some out. This sample carries about 1.5 million clones, roughly 96% of them seen once, and the ten largest clones take over 1%. The clonotype comes from a man between 25 and 39 years old in good health. Material: naive CD4+ T cells sorted from blood. Indicated subset: CD45RA+ positively selected. The chain combines TRBV9 with TRBJ2-1; the match to TRBD1 covers 7 bases. CDR3 DNA sequence: TGTGCCAGCAGCGTGGGGACAGAACTTTTCCATGAGCAGTTCTTC. This codes for CASSVGTELFHEQFF.